The 10 T cell receptor beta chains in this list originate from one sample, sequenced in a study of T cell responses to AZD1222 COVID-19 vaccine. Data came from immunoSEQ multiplex PCR; TCRdb stores just in-frame clones and leaves some out. The data show roughly 150,000 clones, approximately 89% seen once. The sequenced sample was peripheral blood, obtained on day 0 of AZD1222 vaccination. The receptors derive from an adult in good health.

The V call is TRBV3-1 (or the pseudogene TRBV3-2), the J call TRBJ1-2; no firm D call. With 3 bases removed from V and 1 base from J, the gap between germline ends came to 9 bases. The CDR3 spans 14 residues. Germline values: CDR1 LGHDT, CDR2 YNNKEL (reference sequence). CDR3 in amino acids: CASSHEGSNYGYTF. CDR3 in DNA: TGTGCCAGCAGCCACGAAGGCAGTAACTATGGCTACACCTTC.

The CDR3 coding sequence is TGTGCCTGGAGTGCGGGGGGTTTAAGCTACACCTTC. It is translated as CAWSAGGLSYTF. The chain carries TRBV30 and TRBJ1-2, with a possible D match to TRBD1 (5 bases). V lost 1 base and J lost 9, with 12 bases in between. Germline V CDR1 and CDR2: GTSNPN, SVGIG (reference sequence). CDR3 length equals 12 residues.

Turning to this clone: Other DNA sequences in this sample translate to the same CDR3. The chain carries TRBV4-2 and TRBJ2-5; D might be TRBD2 (6 bases). The CDR3 has 14 residues. Deletions cut 0 bases from V and 5 bases from J, with 10 bases between. CDR1 is LGHNA, CDR2 YNFKEQ, per germline. CDR3 sequence (DNA): TGTGCCAGCAGCCAAGAGGGGGGAAGGGAGACCCAGTACTTC. As protein: CASSQEGGRETQYF.

The rearrangement links TRBV9 to TRBJ1-1; the D is unclear. With 3 bases removed from V and 4 bases from J, the gap between germline ends came to 13 bases. Germline CDR1 reads SGDLS; CDR2 reads YYNGEE. CDR3 length equals 14 residues. The chain's CDR3 is CASSGTGMGTEAFF. The CDR3 region has the DNA TGTGCCAGCAGCGGCACGGGGATGGGCACTGAAGCTTTCTTT.

This clone was recorded only once. This sequence joins TRBV4-2 and TRBJ1-5, with 7 nucleotides matching TRBD1. Looked up from germline, CDR1 is LGHNA and CDR2 is YNFKEQ. Germline trimming cut 4 bases from V and 3 bases from J; bases unmatched to any gene: 9. The CDR3 loop spans 16 amino acids. The CDR3, as DNA: TGTGCCAGCAGCCCCACGACAGGGATTTCCAATCAGCCCCAGCATTTT. Translated, it gives CASSPTTGISNQPQHF.

The chain combines TRBV30 with TRBJ1-5; 9 bases agree with TRBD1. The length of the CDR3 is 15 residues. Germline assignment: CDR1 GTSNPN and CDR2 SVGIG (reference sequence). Trimming cost V 4 bases and J 5 bases; bases outside gene matches: 9. The DNA for the CDR3 is TGTGCCTGGACAATTTCGGGACAGGGTTATCAGCCCCAGCATTTT. Amino acid sequence: CAWTISGQGYQPQHF.

The V and J genes are TRBV30 and TRBJ1-5; 10 nucleotides match TRBD1. The CDR3 has 13 amino acids. The germline V gene encodes CDR1 GTSNPN and CDR2 SVGIG (reference sequence). Germline trimming cut 2 bases from V and 11 bases from J; bases unmatched to any gene: 6. CDR3 coding DNA: TGTGCCTGGAGTTCAGGACAGGGGGAGGCCCAGCATTTT. Translating gives CAWSSGQGEAQHF.

The genes are TRBV6-5 and TRBJ2-7; 11 nucleotides agree with TRBD2. Germline V gene sequence: CDR1 MNHEY, CDR2 SVGAGI. This CDR3 comprises 15 residues. Trimming took 6 bases from V and 7 from J; bases not matched to a gene: 11. CDR3 nucleotides: TGTGCCAGCAGGCCCTTAGCGGGAGGGCCGTTTGAGCAGTACTTC. Protein: CASRPLAGGPFEQYF.

This clone was detected only a few times. The chain uses TRBV10-3 and TRBJ2-1; TRBD1 is a possible D gene (6 bases). Germline V lookup: CDR1 ENHRY, CDR2 SYGVKD. The CDR3 totals 15 residues. V was pared by 6 bases and J by 6 bases, with 18 bases between. CDR3 region: CAIRLSGDLGNEQFF. DNA of the CDR3: TGTGCCATCAGACTTTCAGGGGACCTCGGCAATGAGCAGTTCTTC.

CDR3 DNA: TGTGCCAGCAGTTCGAGGAGGGCCTCGAATGAGCAGTTCTTC. The encoded protein is CASSSRRASNEQFF. The chain couples TRBV6-5 to TRBJ2-1; D possibly corresponds to TRBD2 (6 bases). The V end was cut by 4 bases, the J end by 7 bases, with 14 bases between. This CDR3 comprises 14 residues. CDR1 is MNHEY and CDR2 is SVGAGI in the germline V gene.